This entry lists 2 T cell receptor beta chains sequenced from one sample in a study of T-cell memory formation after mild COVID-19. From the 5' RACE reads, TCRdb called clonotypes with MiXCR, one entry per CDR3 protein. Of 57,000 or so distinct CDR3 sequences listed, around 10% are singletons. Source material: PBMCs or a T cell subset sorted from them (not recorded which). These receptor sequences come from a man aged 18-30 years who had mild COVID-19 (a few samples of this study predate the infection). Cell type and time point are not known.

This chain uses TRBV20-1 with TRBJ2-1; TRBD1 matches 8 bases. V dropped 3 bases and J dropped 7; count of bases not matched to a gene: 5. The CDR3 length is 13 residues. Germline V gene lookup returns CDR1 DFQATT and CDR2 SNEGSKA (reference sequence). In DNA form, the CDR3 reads TGCAGTGCTAGGGGGACAGGTCCGAATGAGCAGTTCTTC. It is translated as CSARGTGPNEQFF.

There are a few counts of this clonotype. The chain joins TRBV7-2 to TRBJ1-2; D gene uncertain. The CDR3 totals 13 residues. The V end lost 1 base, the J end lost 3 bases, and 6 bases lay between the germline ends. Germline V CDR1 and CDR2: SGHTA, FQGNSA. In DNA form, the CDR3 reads TGTGCCAGCAGCTTAGGGCAGTACTATGGCTACACCTTC. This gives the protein CASSLGQYYGYTF.